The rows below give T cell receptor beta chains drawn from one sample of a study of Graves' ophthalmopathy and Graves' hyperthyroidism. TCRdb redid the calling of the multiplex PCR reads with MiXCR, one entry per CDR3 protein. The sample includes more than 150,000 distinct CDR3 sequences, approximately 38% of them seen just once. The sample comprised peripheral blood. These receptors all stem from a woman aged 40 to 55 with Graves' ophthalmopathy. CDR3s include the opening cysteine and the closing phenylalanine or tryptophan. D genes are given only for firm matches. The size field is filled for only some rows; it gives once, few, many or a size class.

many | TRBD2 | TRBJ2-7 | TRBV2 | CASSEFYGGGGEQYF | TGTGCCAGCAGTGAATTTTACGGGGGCGGGGGGGAGCAGTACTTC
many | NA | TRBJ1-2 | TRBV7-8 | CASSLGTATYGYTF | TGTGCCAGCAGCTTAGGGACAGCTACTTATGGCTACACCTTC
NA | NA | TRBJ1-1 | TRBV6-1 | CASSVPGGNTEAFF | TGTGCCAGCAGTGTACCGGGGGGGAACACTGAAGCTTTCTTT
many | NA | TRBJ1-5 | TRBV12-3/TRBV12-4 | CASSGGGVERQPQHF | TGTGCCAGCAGTGGGGGGGGGGTAGAACGGCAGCCCCAGCATTTT
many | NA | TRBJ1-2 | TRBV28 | CASRTGGGIGYTF | TGTGCCAGCAGAACCGGGGGAGGTATTGGCTACACCTTC
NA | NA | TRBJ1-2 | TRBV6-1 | CASGGATNYGYTF | TGTGCCAGCGGGGGGGCGACTAACTATGGCTACACCTTC
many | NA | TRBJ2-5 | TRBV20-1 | CSARGPWETQYF | TGCAGTGCTAGAGGTCCGTGGGAGACCCAGTACTTC
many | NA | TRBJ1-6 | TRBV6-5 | CASSSPGLNSPLHF | TGTGCCAGCAGTTCTCCAGGCCTTAATTCACCCCTCCACTTT
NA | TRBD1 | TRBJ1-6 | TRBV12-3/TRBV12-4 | CASSTGVESPLHF | TGTGCCAGCAGTACAGGGGTAGAATCACCCCTCCACTTT
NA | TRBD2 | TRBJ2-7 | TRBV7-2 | CASSTSGSSSYEQYF | TGTGCCAGCAGCACTAGCGGTTCGAGCTCCTACGAGCAGTACTTC
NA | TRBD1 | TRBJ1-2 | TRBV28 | CASVDRVGYGYTF | TGTGCCAGCGTGGACAGGGTAGGCTATGGCTACACCTTC
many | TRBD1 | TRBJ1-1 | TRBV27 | CASDGQGRRNTEAFF | TGTGCCAGCGACGGACAGGGAAGGAGAAACACTGAAGCTTTCTTT
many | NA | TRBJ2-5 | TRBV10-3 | CAISELLETQYF | TGTGCCATCAGTGAGCTACTGGAGACCCAGTACTTC
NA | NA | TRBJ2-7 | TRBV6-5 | CASSYLLKNEQYF | TGTGCCAGCAGTTACCTTCTCAAGAACGAGCAGTACTTC
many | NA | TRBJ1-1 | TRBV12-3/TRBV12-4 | CASRPSGAGSTEAFF | TGTGCCAGCAGACCAAGTGGGGCGGGATCCACTGAAGCTTTCTTT
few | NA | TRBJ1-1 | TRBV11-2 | CARSGGGALMNTEAFF | TGTGCCAGAAGCGGGGGGGGGGCACTCATGAACACTGAAGCTTTCTTT
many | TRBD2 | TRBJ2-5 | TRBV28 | CASSFSSGNQETQYF | TGTGCCAGCAGTTTTTCTAGCGGAAACCAAGAGACCCAGTACTTC
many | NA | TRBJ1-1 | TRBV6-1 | CASSEDYRDTEAFF | TGTGCCAGCAGTGAAGATTATAGGGACACTGAAGCTTTCTTT
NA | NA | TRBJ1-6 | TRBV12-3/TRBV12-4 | CASSLRVWGSYNSPLHF | TGTGCCAGCAGTTTAAGGGTTTGGGGCTCCTATAATTCACCCCTCCACTTT
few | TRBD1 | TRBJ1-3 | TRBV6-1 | CASSTGSDGNTIYF | TGTGCCAGCTCGACAGGGTCTGATGGAAACACCATATATTTT
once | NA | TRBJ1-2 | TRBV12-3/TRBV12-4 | CASSQGFGYGYTF | TGTGCCAGCAGCCAGGGTTTCGGGTATGGCTACACCTTC
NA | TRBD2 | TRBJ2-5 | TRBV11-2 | CASSLSSSGGTYQETQYF | TGTGCCAGCAGCTTAAGTTCTAGCGGGGGGACGTACCAAGAGACCCAGTACTTC
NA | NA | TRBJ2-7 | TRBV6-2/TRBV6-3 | CASSYMSYEQYF | TGTGCCAGCAGTTACATGAGCTACGAGCAGTACTTC
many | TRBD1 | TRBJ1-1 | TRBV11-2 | CASSSQGPGTEAFF | TGTGCCAGCAGCTCACAGGGGCCGGGCACTGAAGCTTTCTTT